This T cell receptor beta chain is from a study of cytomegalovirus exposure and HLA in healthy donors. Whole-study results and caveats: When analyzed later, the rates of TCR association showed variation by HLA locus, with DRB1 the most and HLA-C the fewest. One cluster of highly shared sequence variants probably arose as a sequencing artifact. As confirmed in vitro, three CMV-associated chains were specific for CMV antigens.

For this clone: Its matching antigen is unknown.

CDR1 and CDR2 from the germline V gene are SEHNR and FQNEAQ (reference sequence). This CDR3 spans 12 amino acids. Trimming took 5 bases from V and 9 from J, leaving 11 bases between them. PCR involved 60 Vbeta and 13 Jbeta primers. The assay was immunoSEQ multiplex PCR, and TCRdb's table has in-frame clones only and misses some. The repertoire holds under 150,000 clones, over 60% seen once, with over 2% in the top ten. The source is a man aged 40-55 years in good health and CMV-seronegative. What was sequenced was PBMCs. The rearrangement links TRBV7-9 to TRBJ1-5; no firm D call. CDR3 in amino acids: CASSTRDWPQHF. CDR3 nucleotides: TGTGCCAGCAGCACCCGGGATTGGCCCCAGCATTTT. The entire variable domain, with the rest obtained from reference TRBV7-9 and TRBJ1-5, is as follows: DTGVSQNPRHKITKRGQNVTFRCDPISEHNRLYWYRQTLGQGPEFLTYFQNEAQLEKSRLLSDRFSAERPKGSFSTLEIQRTEQGDSAMYLCASSTRDWPQHFGDGTRLSIL.